The TCR beta chain under discussion was sequenced for a study of blood T cells in healthy people across ages. Primed by a sample-barcoded 5' primer and a J-beta primer mix, a second PCR proceeded for roughly 6 to 12 cycles. MiXCR was run by TCRdb on the 5' RACE reads, yielding one entry per CDR3 protein. The sample comprises about 630,000 distinct CDR3 sequences, roughly 21% of which are singletons, and approximately 3.7% rests with the top ten. This clonotype appeared a few times. Germline CDR1 reads SGHDT; CDR2 reads YYEEEE. CDR3 length equals 16 residues. Each of the donors had around 10 milliliters of peripheral blood drawn into EDTA-treated Vacutainer tubes.

The clonotype originates from a man between 70 and 80 years old in good health. The sequencing sample was made of blood. V usage is TRBV5-6 and J usage is TRBJ2-5; the match to TRBD1 covers 8 bases. The end of the DNA fits TRBJ2-1 better, so the J call may be wrong. The CDR3 sequence: CASSLRDRPTYNEQFF. CDR3 in DNA: TGTGCCAGCAGCTTGAGGGACAGGCCTACCTACAATGAGCAGTTCTTC.